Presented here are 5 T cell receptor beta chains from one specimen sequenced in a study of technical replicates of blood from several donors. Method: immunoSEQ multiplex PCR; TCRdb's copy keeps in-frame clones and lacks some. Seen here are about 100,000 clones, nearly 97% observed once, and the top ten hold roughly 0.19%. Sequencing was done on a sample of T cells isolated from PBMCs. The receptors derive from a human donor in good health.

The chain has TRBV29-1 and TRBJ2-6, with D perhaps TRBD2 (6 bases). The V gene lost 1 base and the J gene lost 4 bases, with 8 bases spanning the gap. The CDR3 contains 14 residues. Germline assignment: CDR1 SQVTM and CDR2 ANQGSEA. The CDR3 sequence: CSVEGGIGANVLTF. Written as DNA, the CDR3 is TGCAGCGTTGAAGGCGGGATCGGGGCCAACGTCCTGACTTTC.

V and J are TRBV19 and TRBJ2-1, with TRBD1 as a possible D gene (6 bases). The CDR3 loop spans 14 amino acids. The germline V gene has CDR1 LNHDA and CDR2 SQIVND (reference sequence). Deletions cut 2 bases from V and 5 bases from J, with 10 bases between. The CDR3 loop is CASSIYRANNEQFF. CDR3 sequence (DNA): TGTGCCAGTAGTATATACAGGGCAAACAATGAGCAGTTCTTC. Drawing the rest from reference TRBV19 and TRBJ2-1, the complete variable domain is DGGITQSPKYLFRKEGQNVTLSCEQNLNHDAMYWYRQDPGQGLRLIYYSQIVNDFQKGDIAEGYSVSREKKESFPLTVTSAQKNPTAFYLCASSIYRANNEQFFGPGTRLTVL.

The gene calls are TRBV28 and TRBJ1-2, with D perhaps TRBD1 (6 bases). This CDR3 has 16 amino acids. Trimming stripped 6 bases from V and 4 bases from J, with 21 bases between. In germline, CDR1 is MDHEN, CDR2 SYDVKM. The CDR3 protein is CASRPGQQYFFYGYTF. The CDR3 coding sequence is TGTGCCAGCAGGCCTGGACAGCAGTACTTCTTCTATGGCTACACCTTC.

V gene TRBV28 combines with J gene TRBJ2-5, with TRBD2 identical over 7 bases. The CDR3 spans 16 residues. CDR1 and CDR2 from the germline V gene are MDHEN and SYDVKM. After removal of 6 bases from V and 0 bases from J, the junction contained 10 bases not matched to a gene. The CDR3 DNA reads TGTGCCAGCAGATCCCGACTAGCAGCGTACCAAGAGACCCAGTACTTC. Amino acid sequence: CASRSRLAAYQETQYF. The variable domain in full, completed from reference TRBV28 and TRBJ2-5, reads DVKVTQSSRYLVKRTGEKVFLECVQDMDHENMFWYRQDPGLGLRLIYFSYDVKMKEKGDIPEGYSVSREKKERFSLILESASTNQTSMYLCASRSRLAAYQETQYFGPGTRLLVL.

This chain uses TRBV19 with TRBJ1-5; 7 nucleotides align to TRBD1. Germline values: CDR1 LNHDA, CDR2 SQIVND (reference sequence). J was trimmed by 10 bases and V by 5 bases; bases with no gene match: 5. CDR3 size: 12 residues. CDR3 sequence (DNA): TGTGCCAGTAGTGACGGACAGGCCCCCCAGCATTTT. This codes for CASSDGQAPQHF.